This entry features one T cell receptor (beta chain) sequence. This could be a read error, since a much larger clone is one nucleotide away. This specimen belongs to a study of blood T cells in healthy people across ages. This CDR3 has 14 residues. CDR1 MNHEY and CDR2 SVGEGT come from the germline V gene. A second about 7 to 12 cycle PCR used barcoded and J-beta primers. TCRdb independently ran MiXCR on the 5' RACE reads; one entry per CDR3 protein. The table has 1.5 million to 2 million distinct CDR3 sequences, around 50% seen once. The sample was blood. V and J are TRBV6-2 or TRBV6-3 and TRBJ2-4; 7 bases line up with TRBD1. The DNA end lines up better with TRBJ2-7; the J call may be wrong. The sequence derives from a woman aged 40 to 49 in good health. In nucleotides, the CDR3 is TGTGCCAGCAGCTACGACAGGGCCCCCTACGAGCAGTACTTC. Protein product: CASSYDRAPYEQYF.